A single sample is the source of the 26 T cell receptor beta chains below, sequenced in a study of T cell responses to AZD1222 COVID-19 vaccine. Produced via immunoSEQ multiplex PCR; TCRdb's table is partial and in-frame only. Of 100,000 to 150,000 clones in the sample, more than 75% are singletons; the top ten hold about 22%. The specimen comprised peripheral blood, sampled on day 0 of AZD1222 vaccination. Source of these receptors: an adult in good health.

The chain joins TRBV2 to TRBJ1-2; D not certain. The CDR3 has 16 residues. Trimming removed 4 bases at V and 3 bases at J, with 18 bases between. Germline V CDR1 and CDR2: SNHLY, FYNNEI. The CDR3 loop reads CASSGLLLRVDYGYTF. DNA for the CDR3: TGTGCCAGCAGTGGTCTCTTACTCCGGGTTGACTATGGCTACACCTTC. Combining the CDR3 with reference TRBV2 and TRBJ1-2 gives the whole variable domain EPEVTQTPSHQVTQMGQEVILRCVPISNHLYFYWYRQILGQKVEFLVSFYNNEISEKSEIFDDQFSVERPDGSNFTLKIRSTKLEDSAMYFCASSGLLLRVDYGYTFGSGTRLTVV.

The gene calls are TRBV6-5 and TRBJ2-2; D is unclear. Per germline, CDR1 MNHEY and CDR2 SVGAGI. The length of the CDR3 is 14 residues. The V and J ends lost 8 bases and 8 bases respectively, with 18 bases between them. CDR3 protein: CASHSQPLIGELFF. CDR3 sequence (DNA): TGTGCCAGCCATTCCCAGCCCCTTATAGGGGAGCTGTTTTTT.

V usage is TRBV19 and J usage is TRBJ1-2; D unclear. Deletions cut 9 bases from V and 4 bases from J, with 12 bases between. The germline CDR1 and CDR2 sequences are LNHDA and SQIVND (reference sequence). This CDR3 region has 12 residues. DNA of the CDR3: TGTGCCAGACAATCCGTCGTCTATGGCTACACCTTC. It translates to CARQSVVYGYTF.

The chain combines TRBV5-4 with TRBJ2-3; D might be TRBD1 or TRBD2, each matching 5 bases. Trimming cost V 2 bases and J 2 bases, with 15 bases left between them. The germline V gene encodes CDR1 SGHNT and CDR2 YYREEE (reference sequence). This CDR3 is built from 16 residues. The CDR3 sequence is CASSLGLGDPTDTQYF. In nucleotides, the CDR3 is TGTGCCAGCAGCTTAGGTCTGGGGGACCCCACAGATACGCAGTATTTT.

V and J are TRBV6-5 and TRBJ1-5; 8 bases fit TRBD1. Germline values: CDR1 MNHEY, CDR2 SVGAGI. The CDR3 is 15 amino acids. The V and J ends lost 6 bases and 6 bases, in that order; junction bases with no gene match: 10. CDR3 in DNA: TGTGCCAGCAGCCGTTCAGGGGGCGGGCGTCAGCCCCAGCATTTT. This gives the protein CASSRSGGGRQPQHF.

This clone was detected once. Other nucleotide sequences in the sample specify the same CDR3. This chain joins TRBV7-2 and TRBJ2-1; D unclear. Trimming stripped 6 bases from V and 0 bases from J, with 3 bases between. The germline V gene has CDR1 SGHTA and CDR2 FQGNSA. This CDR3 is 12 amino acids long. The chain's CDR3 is CASSPSYNEQFF. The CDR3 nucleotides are TGTGCCAGCAGTCCCTCCTACAATGAGCAGTTCTTC.

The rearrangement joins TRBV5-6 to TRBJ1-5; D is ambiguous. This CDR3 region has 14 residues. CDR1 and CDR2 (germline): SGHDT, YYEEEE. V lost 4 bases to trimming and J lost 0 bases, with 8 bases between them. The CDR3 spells CASSGPGSNQPQHF. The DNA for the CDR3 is TGTGCCAGCAGCGGCCCGGGTAGCAATCAGCCCCAGCATTTT.

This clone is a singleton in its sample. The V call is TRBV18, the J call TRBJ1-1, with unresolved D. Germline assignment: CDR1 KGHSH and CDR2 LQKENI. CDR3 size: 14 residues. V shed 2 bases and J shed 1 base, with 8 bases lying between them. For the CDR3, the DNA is TGTGCCAGCTCACCAAACCCTTCGAACACTGAAGCTTTCTTT. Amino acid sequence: CASSPNPSNTEAFF.

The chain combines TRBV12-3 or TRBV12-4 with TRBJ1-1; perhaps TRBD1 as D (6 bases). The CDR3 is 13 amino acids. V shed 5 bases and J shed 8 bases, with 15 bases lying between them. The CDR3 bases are TGTGCCAGCAGTCCTCGGACAGTTATAGAAGCTTTCTTT. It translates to CASSPRTVIEAFF.

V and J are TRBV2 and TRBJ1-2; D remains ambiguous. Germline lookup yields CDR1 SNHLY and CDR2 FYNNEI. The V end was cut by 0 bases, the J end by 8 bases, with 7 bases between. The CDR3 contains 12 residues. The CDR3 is CASSEATRGYTF. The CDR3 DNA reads TGTGCCAGCAGTGAAGCGACGAGGGGCTACACCTTC. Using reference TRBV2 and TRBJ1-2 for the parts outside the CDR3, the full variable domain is EPEVTQTPSHQVTQMGQEVILRCVPISNHLYFYWYRQILGQKVEFLVSFYNNEISEKSEIFDDQFSVERPDGSNFTLKIRSTKLEDSAMYFCASSEATRGYTFGSGTRLTVV.

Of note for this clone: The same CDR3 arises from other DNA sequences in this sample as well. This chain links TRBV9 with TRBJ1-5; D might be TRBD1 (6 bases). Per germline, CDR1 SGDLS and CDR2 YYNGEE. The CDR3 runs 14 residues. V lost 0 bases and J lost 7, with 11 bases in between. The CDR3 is CASSVGGGGQPQHF. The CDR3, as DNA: TGTGCCAGCAGCGTAGGGGGCGGGGGCCAGCCCCAGCATTTT. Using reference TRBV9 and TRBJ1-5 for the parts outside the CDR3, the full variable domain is DSGVTQTPKHLITATGQRVTLRCSPRSGDLSVYWYQQSLDQGLQFLIQYYNGEERAKGNILERFSAQQFPDLHSELNLSSLELGDSALYFCASSVGGGGQPQHFGDGTRLSIL.

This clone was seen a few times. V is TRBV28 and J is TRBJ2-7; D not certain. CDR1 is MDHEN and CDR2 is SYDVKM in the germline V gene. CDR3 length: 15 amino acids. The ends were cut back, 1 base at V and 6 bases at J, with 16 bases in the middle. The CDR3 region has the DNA TGTGCCAGCAGTTTATCCCGAGACGACAACGGCGAGCAGTACTTC. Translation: CASSLSRDDNGEQYF.

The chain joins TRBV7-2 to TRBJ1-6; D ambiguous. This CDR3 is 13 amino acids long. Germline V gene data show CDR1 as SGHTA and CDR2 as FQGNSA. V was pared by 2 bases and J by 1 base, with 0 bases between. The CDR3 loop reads CASSLSYNSPLHF. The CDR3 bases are TGTGCCAGCAGCTTATCCTATAATTCACCCCTCCACTTT.

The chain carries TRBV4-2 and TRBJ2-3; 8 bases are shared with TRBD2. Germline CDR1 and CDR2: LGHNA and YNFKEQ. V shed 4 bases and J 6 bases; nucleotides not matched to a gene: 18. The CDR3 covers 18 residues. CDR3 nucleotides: TGTGCCAGCAGCCTTGGGAGGAGTTTAGAAGCGGGGGCGGATACGCAGTATTTT. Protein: CASSLGRSLEAGADTQYF.

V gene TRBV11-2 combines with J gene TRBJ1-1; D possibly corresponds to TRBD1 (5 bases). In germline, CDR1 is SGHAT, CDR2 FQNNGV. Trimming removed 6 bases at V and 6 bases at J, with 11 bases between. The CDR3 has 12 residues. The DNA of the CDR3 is TGTGCCAGCAGTCCCGGGGCGGCTGAAGCTTTCTTT. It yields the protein CASSPGAAEAFF.

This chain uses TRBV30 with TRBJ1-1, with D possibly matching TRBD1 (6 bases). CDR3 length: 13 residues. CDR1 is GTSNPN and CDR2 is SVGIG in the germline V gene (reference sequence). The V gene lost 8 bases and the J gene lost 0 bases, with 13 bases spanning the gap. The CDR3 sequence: CAQGGSLNTEAFF. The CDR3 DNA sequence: TGTGCCCAAGGGGGGTCCCTGAACACTGAAGCTTTCTTT. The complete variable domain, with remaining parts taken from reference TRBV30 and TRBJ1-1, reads SQTIHQWPATLVQPVGSPLSLECTVEGTSNPNLYWYRQAAGRGLQLLFYSVGIGQISSEVPQNLSASRPQDRQFILSSKKLLLSDSGFYLCAQGGSLNTEAFFGQGTRLTVV.

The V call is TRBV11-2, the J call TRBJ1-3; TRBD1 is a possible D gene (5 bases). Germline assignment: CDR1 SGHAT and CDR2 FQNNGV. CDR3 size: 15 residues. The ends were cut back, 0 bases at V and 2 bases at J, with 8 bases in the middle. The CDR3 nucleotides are TGTGCCAGCAGCTTAGATTCAGGGCCTGGAAACACCATATATTTT. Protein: CASSLDSGPGNTIYF.

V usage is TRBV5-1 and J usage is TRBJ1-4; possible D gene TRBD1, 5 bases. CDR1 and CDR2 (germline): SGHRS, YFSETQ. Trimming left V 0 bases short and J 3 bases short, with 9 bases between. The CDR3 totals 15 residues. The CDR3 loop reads CASSLEGRANEKLFF. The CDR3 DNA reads TGCGCCAGCAGCTTGGAGGGGAGGGCTAATGAAAAACTGTTTTTT.

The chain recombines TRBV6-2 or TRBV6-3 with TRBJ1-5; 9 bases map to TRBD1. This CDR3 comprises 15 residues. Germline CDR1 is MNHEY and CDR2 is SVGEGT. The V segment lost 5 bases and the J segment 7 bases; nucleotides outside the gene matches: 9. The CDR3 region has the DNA TGTGCCAGCAGTCGACACAGGGGGCAGGAGCAGCCCCAGCATTTT. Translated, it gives CASSRHRGQEQPQHF.

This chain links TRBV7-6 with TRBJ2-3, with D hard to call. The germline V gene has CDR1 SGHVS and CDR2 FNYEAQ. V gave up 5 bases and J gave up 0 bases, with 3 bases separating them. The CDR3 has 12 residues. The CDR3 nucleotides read TGTGCCAGCAGCCCAAGCACAGATACGCAGTATTTT. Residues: CASSPSTDTQYF.

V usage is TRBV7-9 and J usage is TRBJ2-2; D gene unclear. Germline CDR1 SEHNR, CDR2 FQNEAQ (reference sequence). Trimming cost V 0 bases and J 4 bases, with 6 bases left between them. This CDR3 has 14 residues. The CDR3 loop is CASSLAYTTGELFF. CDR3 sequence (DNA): TGTGCCAGCAGCTTAGCCTATACCACCGGGGAGCTGTTTTTT.

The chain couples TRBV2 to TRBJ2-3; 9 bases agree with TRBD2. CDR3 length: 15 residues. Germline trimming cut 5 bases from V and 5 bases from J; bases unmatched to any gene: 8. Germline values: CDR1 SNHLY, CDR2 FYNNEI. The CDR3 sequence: CASSLERGVVDTQYF. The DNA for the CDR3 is TGTGCCAGCAGTTTGGAGCGGGGGGTCGTAGATACGCAGTATTTT.

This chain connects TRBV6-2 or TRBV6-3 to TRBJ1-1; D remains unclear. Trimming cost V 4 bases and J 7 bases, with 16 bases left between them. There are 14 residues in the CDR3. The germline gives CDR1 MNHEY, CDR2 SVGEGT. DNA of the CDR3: TGTGCCAGCAGTTCCCAGGTTCGGGCAGATGAAGCTTTCTTT. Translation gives CASSSQVRADEAFF.

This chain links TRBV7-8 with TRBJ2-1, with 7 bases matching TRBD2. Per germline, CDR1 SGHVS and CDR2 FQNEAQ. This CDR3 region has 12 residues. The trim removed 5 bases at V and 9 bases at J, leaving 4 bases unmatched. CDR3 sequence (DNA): TGTGCCAGCAGCAGAGGCGGGGGTGAGCAGTTCTTC. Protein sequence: CASSRGGGEQFF.

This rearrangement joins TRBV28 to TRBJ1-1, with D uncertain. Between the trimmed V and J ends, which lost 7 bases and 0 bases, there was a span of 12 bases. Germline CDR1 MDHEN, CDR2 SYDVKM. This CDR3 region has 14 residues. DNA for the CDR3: TGTGCCAGCACTTTTGGGGAGATGAACACTGAAGCTTTCTTT. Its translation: CASTFGEMNTEAFF.

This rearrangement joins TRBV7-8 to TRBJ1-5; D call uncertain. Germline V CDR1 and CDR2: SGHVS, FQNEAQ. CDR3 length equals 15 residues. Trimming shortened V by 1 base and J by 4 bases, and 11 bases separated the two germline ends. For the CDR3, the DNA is TGTGCCAGCAGCTTAGGGGTAGCAGAAAATCAGCCCCAGCATTTT. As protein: CASSLGVAENQPQHF.